A selection of T cell receptor beta chains follows, all from one sample in a study of T cell responses to AZD1222 COVID-19 vaccine. Here immunoSEQ multiplex PCR was the method, and the copy in TCRdb shows in-frame clones only, minus some. The profile covers some 80,000 clones, with more than 70% appearing a single time and 10% taken by the ten largest. The sequencing used peripheral blood, collected 28 days after the second dose of the MenACWY control vaccine. All receptors derive from an adult who received the MenACWY meningococcal vaccine as a control. The CDR3 runs from the conserved cysteine through the conserved F or W. D genes are given only for firm matches. Clone size is not always given. Where it is, it says once, few, many or a class for expanded clones.

v_gene	d_gene	abundance	j_gene	CDR3aa	CDR3nt
TRBV11-2	NA	once	TRBJ1-1	CASSIQPTNTEAFF	TGTGCCAGCAGCATACAGCCGACTAACACTGAAGCTTTCTTT
TRBV4-1	TRBD2	NA	TRBJ2-1	CASSQAAPGTTQFF	TGCGCCAGCAGCCAAGCCGCCCCCGGGACTACTCAGTTCTTC
TRBV28	NA	NA	TRBJ2-3	CASINDRADTQYF	TGTGCCAGCATCAATGACCGGGCAGATACGCAGTATTTT
TRBV14	NA	NA	TRBJ2-7	CASSRGSPSYEQYF	TGTGCCAGCAGCCGAGGGTCTCCTTCCTACGAGCAGTACTTC
TRBV24-1	NA	NA	TRBJ2-3	CATSDWGKGTQYF	TGTGCCACCAGTGATTGGGGGAAGGGTACGCAGTATTTT
TRBV7-3	NA	once	TRBJ1-1	CASSRGTNTEAFF	TGTGCCAGCAGCCGGGGGACAAACACTGAAGCTTTCTTT
TRBV5-4	NA	NA	TRBJ2-3	CASSSQGTTDTQYF	TGTGCCAGCAGCTCTCAGGGGACGACAGATACGCAGTATTTT
TRBV6-5	NA	NA	TRBJ2-7	CASSTPGVGSYEQYF	TGTGCCAGCAGTACGCCTGGGGTGGGCTCCTACGAGCAGTACTTC
TRBV11-2	NA	NA	TRBJ2-7	CASSLGDSSYEQYF	TGTGCCAGCAGCTTAGGCGACAGCTCCTACGAGCAGTACTTC
TRBV19	TRBD1	NA	TRBJ1-2	CASSPGQGRGYTF	TGTGCCAGTAGTCCGGGACAGGGTAGAGGCTACACCTTC
TRBV6-1	TRBD2	few	TRBJ2-7	CASSERAAGTSSYEQYF	TGTGCCAGCAGTGAAAGGGCAGCGGGGACGTCCTCCTACGAGCAGTACTTC
TRBV29-1	NA	NA	TRBJ2-1	CSVDGPSVDNEQFF	TGCAGCGTTGATGGGCCTAGCGTTGACAATGAGCAGTTCTTC
TRBV9	TRBD1	NA	TRBJ1-4	CASSGRQGGKLFF	TGTGCCAGCAGCGGACGACAGGGGGGGAAACTGTTTTTT
TRBV5-8	TRBD2	NA	TRBJ2-6	CASNKRGAYSGANVLTF	TGTGCCAGCAACAAGCGGGGGGCCTACTCTGGGGCCAACGTCCTGACTTTC
TRBV5-6	TRBD2	once	TRBJ2-5	CASSVGTLAGETQYF	TGTGCCAGCAGCGTCGGAACCCTAGCGGGGGAGACCCAGTACTTC
TRBV6-5	NA	NA	TRBJ2-4	CASSLGAGNIQYF	TGTGCCAGCAGTTTGGGGGCAGGAAACATTCAGTACTTC
TRBV4-2	NA	NA	TRBJ1-1	CASSQDSSRGGTEAFF	TGTGCCAGCAGCCAAGACAGCTCCCGGGGCGGAACTGAAGCTTTCTTT
TRBV10-1	NA	once	TRBJ1-5	CASSESGGNQPQHF	TGCGCCAGCAGTGAGTCAGGGGGCAATCAGCCCCAGCATTTT
TRBV6-6	TRBD2	NA	TRBJ2-1	CASSALAANNEQFF	TGTGCCAGCAGTGCCCTAGCGGCAAACAATGAGCAGTTCTTC
TRBV28	NA	once	TRBJ2-1	CASSQDKSSYNEQFF	TGTGCCAGCAGCCAAGACAAGAGCTCCTACAATGAGCAGTTCTTC
TRBV5-1	NA	NA	TRBJ1-4	CASSLGGTNEKLFF	TGCGCCAGCAGCTTGGGGGGGACTAATGAAAAACTGTTTTTT
TRBV3-1/TRBV3-2	NA	NA	TRBJ1-4	CASSLRRQGEKLFF	TGTGCCAGCAGCCTGCGCCGGCAGGGTGAAAAACTGTTTTTT
TRBV9	TRBD2	NA	TRBJ2-2	CASSETSGGAGTGELFF	TGTGCCAGCAGCGAGACTAGCGGGGGGGCCGGCACCGGGGAGCTGTTTTTT
TRBV2	NA	once	TRBJ1-3	CASSEGGSSGNTIYF	TGTGCCAGCAGTGAGGGGGGAAGCTCTGGAAACACCATATATTTT
TRBV3-1/TRBV3-2	NA	NA	TRBJ2-1	CASSQYKRGGDNEQFF	TGTGCCAGCAGCCAATATAAGAGGGGAGGCGACAATGAGCAGTTCTTC
TRBV5-6	NA	NA	TRBJ2-4	CASSAGINIQYF	TGTGCCAGCAGCGCTGGGATAAACATTCAGTACTTC
TRBV6-5	NA	NA	TRBJ1-1	CASSYASRVGTEAFF	TGTGCCAGCAGTTACGCAAGCAGGGTCGGCACTGAAGCTTTCTTT
TRBV18	NA	NA	TRBJ1-2	CASSPDTSYGYTF	TGTGCCAGCTCCCCTGACACCTCCTATGGCTACACCTTC
TRBV19	TRBD1	NA	TRBJ1-2	CASRGTGVRGDYGYTF	TGTGCCAGTAGAGGGACAGGGGTTCGGGGTGACTATGGCTACACCTTC
TRBV7-9	NA	NA	TRBJ1-2	CASSLSAYGYTF	TGTGCCAGCAGCTTAAGCGCCTATGGCTACACCTTC
TRBV5-1	NA	NA	TRBJ1-1	CASSFENTEAFF	TGCGCCAGCAGCTTCGAGAACACTGAAGCTTTCTTT
TRBV28	NA	NA	TRBJ1-5	CASRSGPSYLLAQHF	TGTGCCAGCAGATCGGGACCGTCTTATCTTCTTGCCCAGCATTTT
TRBV5-1	TRBD2	NA	TRBJ2-1	CASSLGPSGATNEQFF	TGCGCCAGCAGCTTGGGTCCTAGCGGGGCCACCAATGAGCAGTTCTTC
TRBV7-2	NA	NA	TRBJ1-1	CASSLIVGGQLGAFF	TGTGCCAGCAGCTTAATTGTCGGGGGGCAATTGGGAGCTTTCTTT
TRBV29-1	NA	NA	TRBJ1-1	CSVGGDFGAFF	TGCAGCGTTGGAGGGGATTTTGGAGCTTTCTTT
TRBV12-3/TRBV12-4	TRBD1	NA	TRBJ1-2	CASNMDRRYGYTF	TGTGCCAGCAATATGGACAGGCGCTATGGCTACACCTTC